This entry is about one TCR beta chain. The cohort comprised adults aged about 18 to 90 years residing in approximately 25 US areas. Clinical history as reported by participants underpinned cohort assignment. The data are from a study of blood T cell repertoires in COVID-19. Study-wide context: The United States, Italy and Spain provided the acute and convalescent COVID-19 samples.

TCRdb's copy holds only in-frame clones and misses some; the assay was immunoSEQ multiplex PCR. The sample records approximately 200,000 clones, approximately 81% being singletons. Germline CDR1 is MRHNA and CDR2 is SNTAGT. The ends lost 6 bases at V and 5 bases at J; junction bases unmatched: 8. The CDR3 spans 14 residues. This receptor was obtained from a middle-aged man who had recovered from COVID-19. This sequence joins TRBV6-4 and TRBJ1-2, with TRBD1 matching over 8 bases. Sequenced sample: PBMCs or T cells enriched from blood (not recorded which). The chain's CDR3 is CASRDREYWYGYTF. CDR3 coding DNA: TGTGCCAGCAGGGACAGGGAGTATTGGTATGGCTACACCTTC.